A selection of T cell receptor beta chains follows, all from one sample in a study of blood T cell repertoires in COVID-19. The repertoire was sequenced with immunoSEQ multiplex PCR; TCRdb's copy has only in-frame clones and lacks some. The top ten hold 6.5% to 8.5% of the sample, which has about 180,000 clones, over 70% seen once. The sequencing sample was made of peripheral blood. The receptor set was obtained from a middle-aged woman with COVID-19, enrolled during active disease. Each CDR3 is given with its conserved first and last residue. The D gene is left open where the match is weak. Some rows have no size entry. The others give once, few or many, or a class for an expanded clone.

V,size,D,J,DNA,CDR3
TRBV7-8,few,TRBD1,TRBJ1-2,TGTGCCAGCAGCTTAGCAGACAGGGGGTTCGGCTACACCTTC,CASSLADRGFGYTF
TRBV5-1,.,.,TRBJ1-5,TGCGCCAGCAGCTTGTTGGGACTTACATCAGGACAGCCCCAGCATTTT,CASSLLGLTSGQPQHF
TRBV18,.,TRBD1,TRBJ2-7,TGTGCCAGCTCACAACCGGGACAGGCGCATGTGTACGAGCAGTACTTC,CASSQPGQAHVYEQYF
TRBV18,.,TRBD2,TRBJ2-1,TGTGCCAGCTCACCACGGCTAGCGGGAGTTTATGGTGAGCAGTTCTTC,CASSPRLAGVYGEQFF
TRBV11-2,.,.,TRBJ1-4,TGTGCCAGCAGCTACCCCGGGAGGATGGGAGAAAAACTGTTTTTT,CASSYPGRMGEKLFF
TRBV19,.,TRBD1,TRBJ2-7,TGTGCCAGTAGTATCCCTCAGGGGGCTGGGGAGCAGTACTTC,CASSIPQGAGEQYF
TRBV18,once,.,TRBJ2-7,TGTGCCAGCTCACGGAGGGGATCCTACGAGCAGTACTTC,CASSRRGSYEQYF
TRBV7-6,.,.,TRBJ1-5,TGTGCCAGCAGCTCAACCCCCTTTCCTACAGGTAATCAGCCCCAGCATTTT,CASSSTPFPTGNQPQHF
TRBV6-5,.,.,TRBJ2-3,TGTGCCAGCAGTTACTCAGGTCAGGGAGGAGATACGCAGTATTTT,CASSYSGQGGDTQYF
TRBV19,.,TRBD1,TRBJ1-1,TGTGCCAGTAAGGAGACAGGGGTATACACTGAAGCTTTCTTT,CASKETGVYTEAFF
TRBV10-3,.,.,TRBJ2-1,TGTGCCATCAGTGGTAAGGACTCTTCGATATACAATGAGCAGTTCTTC,CAISGKDSSIYNEQFF
TRBV5-8,.,.,TRBJ1-1,TGTGCCAGCAGCGACCGGGGTCGCACTGAAGCTTTCTTT,CASSDRGRTEAFF
TRBV7-3,.,TRBD1,TRBJ2-6,TGTGCCAGCAGCTTAAGGCCGGGACAGACCCGCTCTGGGGCCAACGTCCTGACTTTC,CASSLRPGQTRSGANVLTF
TRBV5-1,.,.,TRBJ1-1,TGCGCCAGCAGCTTGACTGCGACAGATGAAGCTTTCTTT,CASSLTATDEAFF
TRBV6-4,few,TRBD2,TRBJ2-1,TGTGCCAGCAGTGACTCGAGCGGGGGGGCCAATGAGCAGTTCTTC,CASSDSSGGANEQFF
TRBV5-1,.,TRBD2,TRBJ2-2,TGCGCCAGCAACCCCCCTAGCGGGGGGGTAAGCGGGGAGCTGTTTTTT,CASNPPSGGVSGELFF
TRBV28,.,TRBD1,TRBJ2-7,TGTGCCAGCAGTACCGGGACAGGGTACGAGCAGTACTTC,CASSTGTGYEQYF
TRBV28,.,.,TRBJ1-1,TGTGCCAGCACGGCGGGGACGGGGCGAGCTTTCTTT,CASTAGTGRAFF
TRBV27,.,.,TRBJ1-1,TGTGCCAGCCACAAGAACTGGGCCCTTGGGCCTGAAGCTTTCTTT,CASHKNWALGPEAFF
TRBV5-1,.,TRBD2,TRBJ2-5,TGCGCCAGCAGCTTGGTACTAGCGGGGGCCCAGGAGACCCAGTACTTC,CASSLVLAGAQETQYF
TRBV18,.,.,TRBJ1-1,TGTGCCAGCTCACCCTCCTCTAGGAACACTGAAGCTTTCTTT,CASSPSSRNTEAFF
TRBV18,.,.,TRBJ1-1,TGTGCCAGCCCTCGGGACAACATGAACACTGAAGCTTTCTTT,CASPRDNMNTEAFF
TRBV29-1,.,TRBD2,TRBJ2-7,TGCAGCGTCCGACTAGCGGGAGTCTACGAGCAGTACTTC,CSVRLAGVYEQYF
TRBV7-3,few,.,TRBJ2-1,TGTGCCAGCAGCATGACTAGGGGTGAGCAGTTCTTC,CASSMTRGEQFF
TRBV27,.,.,TRBJ2-3,TGTGCCAGCAGTTCCCTCAGCGATACAGATACGCAGTATTTT,CASSSLSDTDTQYF
TRBV19,once,TRBD1,TRBJ1-1,TGTGCCAGTAGAGAACAGGGGCTAGCCGAAGCTTTCTTT,CASREQGLAEAFF
TRBV11-2,.,.,TRBJ1-3,TGTGCCAGCAGCAGACAGCCCTCTGGAAACACCATATATTTT,CASSRQPSGNTIYF
TRBV6-2/TRBV6-3,.,TRBD2,TRBJ2-1,TGTGCCAGCAGTCGACTAGCGGGGGGGCCGGGGAATGAGCAGTTCTTC,CASSRLAGGPGNEQFF
TRBV6-5,.,.,TRBJ1-4,TGTGCCAGCAGTTTATTGGGGAGGGGTGAAAAACTGTTTTTT,CASSLLGRGEKLFF
TRBV28,.,TRBD1,TRBJ1-1,TGTGCCAGCAGTTTATCCGGGACAGGGAGGACTGAAGCTTTCTTT,CASSLSGTGRTEAFF
TRBV19,.,TRBD2,TRBJ2-1,TGTGCCAGTATCGCGGGGGGTGAGCAGTTCTTC,CASIAGGEQFF
TRBV5-1,once,.,TRBJ2-3,TGCGCCAGCAGCTTGACTACAGATACGCAGTATTTT,CASSLTTDTQYF
TRBV6-6,.,.,TRBJ2-4,TGTGCCAGCAGCCGAGATCGGGGGTTCGCCAAAAACATTCAGTACTTC,CASSRDRGFAKNIQYF
TRBV11-2,.,.,TRBJ2-7,TGTGCCAGCAGCTTAGACAATCTAGAGTACGAGCAGTACTTC,CASSLDNLEYEQYF
TRBV5-6,.,TRBD1,TRBJ2-7,TGTGCCAGCAGCTTGGATTTCGGGACAGGCCTATACGAGCAGTACTTC,CASSLDFGTGLYEQYF
TRBV6-5,.,.,TRBJ1-5,TGTGCCAGCAGTTACTCTAGGGGGAATCAGCCCCAGCATTTT,CASSYSRGNQPQHF
TRBV12-3/TRBV12-4,few,.,TRBJ1-1,TGTGCCAGCACCACCGGGACAGAAGCTTTCTTT,CASTTGTEAFF
TRBV6-2/TRBV6-3,.,TRBD2,TRBJ2-1,TGTGCCAGCAGTCGACGGGGACTAGCCAATGAGCAGTTCTTC,CASSRRGLANEQFF
TRBV19,.,.,TRBJ1-4,TGTGCCAGTCGCCCTAGGGGTTCGCTCAATGAAAAACTGTTTTTT,CASRPRGSLNEKLFF
TRBV18,once,TRBD1,TRBJ1-3,TGTGCCAGCTCACCGGGGACAGGGCCTGGAAACACCATATATTTT,CASSPGTGPGNTIYF
TRBV6-6,once,.,TRBJ1-1,TGTGCCAGCAGCCCCGACACTGAAGCTTTCTTT,CASSPDTEAFF
TRBV19,.,TRBD2,TRBJ2-3,TGTGCCAGTAGTCCGACTAGCGGGCCCACAGATACGCAGTATTTT,CASSPTSGPTDTQYF
TRBV6-1,.,TRBD1,TRBJ1-4,TGTGCCAGCAGTGAGCCGGGACAGGGGGCCACTAATGAAAAACTGTTTTTT,CASSEPGQGATNEKLFF
TRBV19,few,.,TRBJ1-5,TGTGCCAGTAGTATTCGACAGGAAAATCAGCCCCAGCATTTT,CASSIRQENQPQHF
TRBV27,.,TRBD2,TRBJ2-5,TGTGCCAGCAGTTTCCTCGGGACTAGCGGGAGGGCCGGGGAGACCCAGTACTTC,CASSFLGTSGRAGETQYF
TRBV7-2,few,TRBD1,TRBJ1-1,TGTGCCAGCAGCTTATCTCCGGCAGGGGGAGGCACTGAAGCTTTCTTT,CASSLSPAGGGTEAFF
TRBV24-1,.,.,TRBJ2-2,TGTGCCACCGGGGCGGGGCCGAACACCGGGGAGCTGTTTTTT,CATGAGPNTGELFF
TRBV3-1/TRBV3-2,.,TRBD2,TRBJ2-5,TGTGCCAGCAGCCAAGTAAGCGCTAAGCGGGAAGTCGAGACCCAGTACTTC,CASSQVSAKREVETQYF
TRBV19,.,.,TRBJ1-6,TGTGCCAGTACCTACAGAGCAGGCTCACCCCTCCACTTT,CASTYRAGSPLHF
TRBV10-3,.,.,TRBJ2-7,TGTGCCAGCTGGCCGGGGGGCGGCTACGAGCAGTACTTC,CASWPGGGYEQYF
TRBV24-1,.,.,TRBJ2-7,TGTGCCACCCCATTGGGGGGGGGCCGGGACGAGCAGTACTTC,CATPLGGGRDEQYF